This T cell receptor (beta chain) was found in a study of blood T cell repertoires in COVID-19. The J segment lost 4 bases and the V segment lost 5 bases, leaving 10 bases of the junction unmatched. The germline V gene encodes CDR1 SGHTA and CDR2 FQGNSA. CDR3 size: 16 residues. TCRdb keeps only in-frame clones here, not all; method: immunoSEQ multiplex PCR. The sample includes some 200,000 clones, over 75% of them seen just once. The V and J genes are TRBV7-2 and TRBJ1-2, with TRBD1 matching 10 bases. The material sequenced was PBMCs or T cells enriched from blood (not recorded which). The sequence derives from a man in his thirties or forties in a cohort exposed to, infected with or recovered from COVID-19 (not recorded which). The CDR3, as DNA: TGTGCCAGCAGCCCTTCTCCGGGACAGGGGTCCTATGGCTACACCTTC. This translates into CASSPSPGQGSYGYTF.